The present entry profiles one T cell receptor (beta chain) with its context. Its antigen is not yet known. No clone much larger than this one lies a single base away; base qualities are absent. The cohort consisted of 600 to 700 healthy bone marrow donors. At the time of sampling, every cohort member was nominally healthy, though immune exposures that went unrecorded were likely present. The donor tested CMV seronegative, placing the donor among the approximately 400 seronegative members of the cohort. A peripheral blood sample was provided by each donor, and peripheral blood mononuclear cells were used for TCR beta sequencing. Genomic DNA was extracted from the blood cell samples with the Qiagen DNeasy Blood Extraction Kit. These data come from a study of cytomegalovirus exposure and HLA in healthy donors (dated by TCRdb to 2016 to 2017). In the study overall: An earlier analysis of some 620 of the donors reported about 260 Gb of sequence data and 117 million unique TCR beta sequences obtained from some 200 million T cells. Class I and class II HLA loci were covered by the typing at four-digit resolution. In a later genetic analysis, genome-wide SNP genotypes for about 65% of the roughly 700 donors were used, and that subset was treated as a discovery cohort. The study used immunosequencing to profile the T cell repertoires of approximately 640 subjects and linked those repertoires to cytomegalovirus serostatus. Four to six DR-DQ haplotypes were handled as single units for association and clustering because linkage in the cohort was strong. Of the roughly 390 genotyped donors, 65% to 90% were placed in the genetic ancestry cluster associated with self-reported Caucasian donors. The study combined high-throughput TCR immunosequencing, statistical association of individual TCRs with disease status, and machine learning to predict cytomegalovirus infection status. Every repertoire in the discovery cohort had been generated on one and the same sequencing platform. Rather than using new phenotypic data, the later analysis identified candidate immune exposures from TCR beta sequences and from how often those sequences occurred across donors. The number of donors typed differed by locus, with roughly 629-640 for A, B, C, DRB1 and DQB1, roughly 550 for DQA1, 606 for DPA1, and 472 for DPB1. In addition to the first cohort of 666 subjects, a separate validation cohort of approximately 120 different subjects was used. Among around 400 genotyped donors of the cohort, an average of approximately 230,000 unique TCR beta nucleotide sequences were sequenced per donor, around 20% of them non-productive. To study patterns of TCR occurrence, a later analysis re-analyzed previously published TCR beta repertoires from 666 donors and added high-resolution HLA genotyping. To decide whether each TCR beta V gene segment behaved as functional or pseudogenic, an earlier analysis of approximately 600 of the donors relied on high-throughput TCR beta sequencing. Roughly 310 gigabases of sequencing data and tens of millions of unique TCR sequences were included in an early release covering roughly 700 HLA-typed donors. The aim of the study was to test whether cataloging public T cell receptors could identify signatures of past pathogen exposure. Donor age, sex, ethnicity and CMV serostatus were compiled together with the repertoire data. General findings and caveats noted by the study authors: Because some donors lacked HLA typing at each locus, the association tests relied only on the typed subset. A further reported finding was that TCR beta sequences accurately predicted the HLA-A and HLA-B alleles for most subjects in the first cohort. When HLA alleles, especially DR and DQ, strongly co-occurred, TCR associations were difficult to assign to individual alleles. A later analysis found that most CMV-associated TCR beta chains appeared HLA-restricted, with HLA associations seemingly driven largely by CMV exposure. The cohort was sequenced for TCR beta chains only, and without alpha or paired-chain data the features that could be detected were limited. According to a later analysis, parvovirus B19, influenza, CMV and Epstein-Barr virus appeared linked to several top co-occurrence clusters. In a later genetic analysis, fewer N-insertions in productive TCRs were reported among donors in an Asian-associated ancestry cluster than the roughly 640-donor mean. Compared with equally common non-associated chains, HLA-associated TCR beta chains in a later analysis were more clonally expanded and had lower generation probabilities. A few of the identified cytomegalovirus-associated TCR beta chains were confirmed in vitro to be specific for cytomegalovirus antigens. The sequencing pipeline was judged likely to have produced a cluster of highly shared sequence variants as a technical artifact. Most TCR sequences were seen in very few donors, while some public TCRs were found in many individuals. In both the original and validation cohorts, the classifier was reported to diagnose cytomegalovirus status with high specificity and sensitivity. A later analysis found that TCR association rates varied across HLA loci, with DRB1 alleles showing the most associated TCRs and HLA-C alleles the fewest. Because counts were too low, 15 to 20 rarely observed V segments, including chromosome 9 orphons, were excluded from the earlier analysis of 587 of the donors. Sequencing depth was assumed to be roughly uniform across donors in the presence/absence analyses, though that assumption may not hold. CMV serostatus was the only immune exposure information available for the cohort. V-gene and J-gene trimming of TCR beta chains was associated with a missense DCLRE1C variant in a later genetic analysis, and the association was replicated in an independent cohort. At a false discovery rate of 0.05, a later analysis linked 15,000 to 20,000 TCR beta sequences to specific HLA alleles. Some IMGT-functional V segments, including TRBV6-2 and TRBV6-3, could not be told apart with the 87-base-pair reads, so those segments were excluded. Broadly in line with IMGT annotations, most TCR beta V segments showed up in productive rearrangements about 90% or about 30% of the time in an earlier analysis of about 500 of the donors. Linkage disequilibrium might explain the correlated functional status among segregating V segments, but an unknown experimental factor could not be excluded. In the study, around 160 TCR beta chains were listed as associated with cytomegalovirus. It was suggested by the authors that the approach could potentially be generalized to other disease states and immunological phenotypes.

After removal of 6 bases from V and 1 base from J, the junction retains 5 bases not matched to a gene. The germline V gene encodes CDR1 MNHEY and CDR2 SVGAGI. Taken from cysteine to phenylalanine, the CDR3 has 14 residues. The sequence is cut down to CDR3 DNA, 42 bases in frame from base 1. Preparation of the library involved the immunoSEQ multiplex PCR assay. A mixture of 60 forward primers for TCR Vbeta segments and 13 reverse primers for TCR Jbeta segments was used in the multiplex PCR. The CDR3 region of rearranged TCR beta genes was amplified from genomic DNA with a multiplex PCR assay. On the Illumina HiSeq System, the amplified TCR beta libraries were sequenced as 87-base-pair reads. Processing in the source paper ran as follows. Across the 600 to 700 repertoires, a later analysis counted 80 million or so unique TCR beta chains, around 11 million of which were shared by at least two donors. To remove PCR and sequencing errors, raw reads were error-corrected and collapsed into unique sequences using a nearest-neighbor algorithm that merged closely related sequences. Alignment of CDR3 sequences to IMGT reference sequences was used to assign V, D and J gene segments. Each retained sequence needed at least a six-nucleotide match to both a V gene segment and a J gene segment. Rearrangements were called productive when the CDR3 lacked stop codons and stayed in frame with V and J; all others were non-productive. CDR3 was defined according to IMGT convention as the region running from the second conserved V-encoded cysteine to the conserved J-encoded phenylalanine. The earlier analysis of 500 to 750 of the donors excluded any sequence lacking an unambiguous match to a single V gene segment. In an earlier analysis of 450 to 750 of the donors, a V segment was called functional when productive rearrangements were above 56.7%, and segregating when the standard deviation between donors exceeded 5%. A statistical classification framework was built to diagnose cytomegalovirus status from the catalog of TCR beta chain sequences. In a later analysis, V and J genes were assigned by comparing TCR nucleotide sequences against IMGT/GENE-DB human TR gene sequences. In a later analysis, CDR3 sequences and most-parsimonious VDJ recombination scenarios were assigned using the TCRdist pipeline. In a later analysis, every TCR beta chain was defined by the combination of its CDR3 amino acid sequence and its V-gene family, and reads without a unique V-gene family were dropped. To address suspected cross-contamination and a sequencing artifact, a later analysis removed approximately 590 highly shared, low-generation-probability nucleotide sequences. A later analysis calculated a clonal expansion index for each public chain from normalized within-repertoire ranks of inferred template counts. In a later analysis, generation probabilities were computed with a VDJ recombination model fitted to out-of-frame rearrangements, and the resulting probabilities were checked against IGoR. Hypergeometric tests were used in a later analysis to score TCR-TCR, TCR-HLA and TCR-CMV co-occurrence, with a repertoire-size bias correction applied to the TCR pairs. In a later analysis, false discovery rates were estimated by permuting HLA or CMV assignments 20 times. In a later analysis, co-occurring TCRs were grouped using DBSCAN, and TCRdist sequence similarity was added for clustering within HLA-allele-positive subsets. For co-occurrence clustering, repertoires with fewer than 30,000 or more than 120,000 public chains were excluded, along with several repertoires with anomalous nucleotide sharing. TCRdb took over this immuneACCESS table, retaining in-frame rearrangements with V and J assigned. Such tables are incomplete; in checked studies, under half of the missing clones stem from an unresolved V gene, and the remainder is unexplained. V, J and clone size are those of that table, while D and trimming were read from the DNA. The sample data list about 140,000 clones, and 70% to 80% of these were observed just once. Jointly, the top ten make up just over 5% of the sample.

This sequence uses TRBV6-5 and TRBJ1-1; TRBD1 agrees with 7 junctional bases. The clonotype was recovered from a male donor in good health and CMV-seronegative. Sequencing was done on a sample of PBMCs. In nucleotide form, the sequence is TGTGCCAGCAGGCCGACAGGGCCGAACACTGAAGCTTTCTTT. It encodes CASRPTGPNTEAFF.